A selection of T cell receptor beta chains follows, all from one sample in a study of CD8 T cells in Susac syndrome. TCRdb fed the immunoSEQ multiplex PCR reads into MiXCR, producing one record per CDR3 protein. The sample has about 73,000 distinct CDR3 sequences; roughly 94% are singletons. The sample was CD8+ T cells from PBMCs. The receptors shown here come from a human donor with multiple sclerosis. Both conserved end residues are part of each CDR3.

CDR3 protein: CASRQWDRGLNEQFF
V gene: TRBV4-3
CDR3 length: 15

CDR3 protein: CASIAGYEQYF
V gene: TRBV6-1
CDR3 length: 11

CDR3 protein: CASSIVQGNEQFF
V gene: TRBV19
CDR3 length: 13

CDR3 protein: CASSQDQGLIEKLFF
V gene: TRBV4-3
CDR3 length: 15

CDR3 protein: CAGLSLTGGGYGYTF
V gene: TRBV6-5
CDR3 length: 15

CDR3 protein: CAISDGDRKQFF
V gene: TRBV10-3
CDR3 length: 12

CDR3 protein: CATSRDSGAHEQYF
V gene: TRBV15
CDR3 length: 14

CDR3 protein: CASSRTSSSYNEQFF
V gene: TRBV19
CDR3 length: 15

CDR3 protein: CASSLQGPLGNEQFF
V gene: TRBV5-1
CDR3 length: 15

CDR3 protein: CASSQEGNNEQFF
V gene: TRBV4-1
CDR3 length: 13

CDR3 protein: CASSLQGSEAFF
V gene: TRBV6-1
CDR3 length: 12

CDR3 protein: CASSYFGTGDKNEQFF
V gene: TRBV6-6
CDR3 length: 16

CDR3 protein: CASSAPTRGGNWNEQFF
V gene: TRBV7-2
CDR3 length: 17

CDR3 protein: CASSLGLAGVDEQYF
V gene: TRBV7-8
CDR3 length: 15

CDR3 protein: CASSLSTVGGYTF
V gene: TRBV27
CDR3 length: 13

CDR3 protein: CASSLTQETQYF
V gene: TRBV12-3/TRBV12-4
CDR3 length: 12

CDR3 protein: CASSLENRFSFF
V gene: TRBV12-3/TRBV12-4
CDR3 length: 12

CDR3 protein: CASSESGSNQPQHF
V gene: TRBV10-1
CDR3 length: 14

CDR3 protein: CASSPGAMNTEAFF
V gene: TRBV6-1
CDR3 length: 14

CDR3 protein: CASSSGQHTEAFF
V gene: TRBV7-9
CDR3 length: 13

CDR3 protein: CSVSGTSGSDEQFF
V gene: TRBV29-1
CDR3 length: 14

CDR3 protein: CASSYSLAGTYEQYF
V gene: TRBV6-2/TRBV6-3
CDR3 length: 15

CDR3 protein: CSGIARGNYGYTF
V gene: TRBV29-1
CDR3 length: 13

CDR3 protein: CASSQDRAGLNTGELFF
V gene: TRBV4-3
CDR3 length: 17

CDR3 protein: CATSTRGADTGELFF
V gene: TRBV24-1
CDR3 length: 15

CDR3 protein: CASSVDSGGVETQYF
V gene: TRBV9
CDR3 length: 15

CDR3 protein: CASSLNQGYNSPLHF
V gene: TRBV7-9
CDR3 length: 15

CDR3 protein: CSATSGRTYEQYF
V gene: TRBV20-1
CDR3 length: 13

CDR3 protein: CASSYSMNTEAFF
V gene: TRBV11-2
CDR3 length: 13

CDR3 protein: CASSLGARDSSSLNYGYTF
V gene: TRBV4-1
CDR3 length: 19

CDR3 protein: CASSDRSDYEQYF
V gene: TRBV28
CDR3 length: 13

CDR3 protein: CASTVGYTEAFF
V gene: TRBV19
CDR3 length: 12

CDR3 protein: CASSRLAGGYNEQFF
V gene: TRBV14
CDR3 length: 15

CDR3 protein: CASSLAMTGQGKNTEAFF
V gene: TRBV7-2
CDR3 length: 18

CDR3 protein: CASWTVLSNQPQHF
V gene: TRBV6-1
CDR3 length: 14

CDR3 protein: CSVAGTGGEQYF
V gene: TRBV29-1
CDR3 length: 12

CDR3 protein: CASSTSYQETQYF
V gene: TRBV25-1
CDR3 length: 13